The clone carrying this T cell receptor (beta chain) appeared a few times. What it recognizes is unknown. V was shortened by 3 bases and J by 2 bases, with 10 bases between the two germline ends. Germline V gene data show CDR1 as MNHEY and CDR2 as SMNVEV (reference sequence). This CDR3 is 14 amino acids long. This entry is derived from a study of T cells in Graves' hyperthyroidism and ophthalmopathy. General observations from the study: In the blood, most expanded thyroid clonotypes above 0.001 appeared as well.

Researchers took RNA transcripts and amplified the TCR beta CDR3 regions from them. The TCR CDR3 first-round RT-PCR relied on the HTBI primer set. Using its own MiXCR run on the multiplex PCR reads, TCRdb lists one record per CDR3 protein. The sample has hundreds of thousands of distinct CDR3 sequences; roughly 19% are singletons. Each ophthalmopathy patient scored at least 3 on the Clinical Activity Score and at least 4 on NOSPECS grade, with duration under 3 months. Researchers barred patients who had uncontrolled infection, other autoimmune disease, pregnancy or lactation. V and J are TRBV27 and TRBJ1-1; D unresolved. This sequence was found in a man aged 45-65 years with Graves' ophthalmopathy. Sequences were obtained from blood. The CDR3 loop is CASSLLARNTEAFF. The CDR3 DNA follows: TGTGCCAGCAGTTTGTTGGCTCGAAACACTGAAGCTTTCTTT.